The rows below give T cell receptor beta chains drawn from one sample of a study of T cells in Graves' hyperthyroidism and ophthalmopathy. One entry per CDR3 protein, called by TCRdb with MiXCR from the multiplex PCR reads. The repertoire holds about 570,000 distinct CDR3 sequences, with around 42% as singletons. Input material: peripheral blood or thyroid tissue (not recorded which). The receptor source for this set is an adult woman with Graves' disease, either hyperthyroidism or ophthalmopathy (not recorded which). CDR3s include the opening cysteine and the closing phenylalanine or tryptophan. Fields, in order: CDR3 DNA, CDR3 protein, clone size, J gene, D gene, V gene. The D gene is left open where the match is weak. Only part of the rows carry a size: once, few, many, or a class if the clone is expanded.

CDR3nt: TGTGCCAGCAGCTCAAGGCCCAACTCCTACGAGCAGTACTTC; CDR3aa: CASSSRPNSYEQYF; abundance: few; j_gene: TRBJ2-7; d_gene: -; v_gene: TRBV7-2
CDR3nt: TGTGTTTCGCACGGGGGGACCACTGAAGCTTTCTTT; CDR3aa: CVSHGGTTEAFF; abundance: many; j_gene: TRBJ1-1; d_gene: -; v_gene: TRBV7-8
CDR3nt: TGTGCCAGCAGCGTAGTGAGGGAAAAACTGTTTTTT; CDR3aa: CASSVVREKLFF; abundance: -; j_gene: TRBJ1-4; d_gene: -; v_gene: TRBV9
CDR3nt: TGCGCCAGCAGCTGGGGACGTGCCGGGACGGTTAAAGAAAAACTGTTTTTT; CDR3aa: CASSWGRAGTVKEKLFF; abundance: many; j_gene: TRBJ1-4; d_gene: -; v_gene: TRBV5-1
CDR3nt: TGCAGCCCTAAAAACGAGGGGGTCCACTCTGGAAACACCATATATTTT; CDR3aa: CSPKNEGVHSGNTIYF; abundance: -; j_gene: TRBJ1-3; d_gene: -; v_gene: TRBV29-1
CDR3nt: TGCGCCAGCAGCTTGGAGGGACTAGCGAGGGAGCAGTACTTC; CDR3aa: CASSLEGLAREQYF; abundance: few; j_gene: TRBJ2-7; d_gene: TRBD2; v_gene: TRBV5-1
CDR3nt: TGTGCCAGCAGCTTAGACAGGGAGCGGGAGACCCAGTACTTC; CDR3aa: CASSLDRERETQYF; abundance: few; j_gene: TRBJ2-5; d_gene: -; v_gene: TRBV7-9
CDR3nt: TGCAGCGTCATGACAGGGACGAACACTGAAGCTTTCTTT; CDR3aa: CSVMTGTNTEAFF; abundance: -; j_gene: TRBJ1-1; d_gene: TRBD1; v_gene: TRBV29-1
CDR3nt: TGTGCCATCAGTGAGAGACAGGGAAATCAGCCCCAGCATTTT; CDR3aa: CAISERQGNQPQHF; abundance: -; j_gene: TRBJ1-5; d_gene: TRBD1; v_gene: TRBV10-3
CDR3nt: TGTGCCAGCAGTGAACTTCCGTACTGGGACGAGCAGTACTTC; CDR3aa: CASSELPYWDEQYF; abundance: -; j_gene: TRBJ2-7; d_gene: -; v_gene: TRBV2
CDR3nt: TGCAGTGCCCAAATGACAGCAACACCCCTTAAGCAGTACTTC; CDR3aa: CSAQMTATPLKQYF; abundance: -; j_gene: TRBJ2-7; d_gene: -; v_gene: TRBV11-1
CDR3nt: TGTGCCAGCAATCCCCAGATTACAGGAATCTATGGCTACACCTTC; CDR3aa: CASNPQITGIYGYTF; abundance: many; j_gene: TRBJ1-2; d_gene: -; v_gene: TRBV2
CDR3nt: TGTGCCAGCTTCGGGACTAGCGGTTACGAGCAGTACTTC; CDR3aa: CASFGTSGYEQYF; abundance: few; j_gene: TRBJ2-7; d_gene: TRBD2; v_gene: TRBV28
CDR3nt: TGCAGCGCACAGGGTTATAGCAATCAGCCCCAGCATTTT; CDR3aa: CSAQGYSNQPQHF; abundance: many; j_gene: TRBJ1-5; d_gene: -; v_gene: TRBV29-1
CDR3nt: TGCAGTGCTAGAGGAATGGGACTAGCGGGAGGGCCGCGGTACGAGCAGTACTTC; CDR3aa: CSARGMGLAGGPRYEQYF; abundance: many; j_gene: TRBJ2-7; d_gene: TRBD2; v_gene: TRBV20-1
CDR3nt: TGTGCCACCAGTGACCGCTTCTCACCGCTCCAGCCCCAGCATTTT; CDR3aa: CATSDRFSPLQPQHF; abundance: -; j_gene: TRBJ1-5; d_gene: -; v_gene: TRBV24-1
CDR3nt: TGTGCCAGCAGTTCCCGGACTAGCGGGAGTGTGGAGACCCAGTACTTC; CDR3aa: CASSSRTSGSVETQYF; abundance: -; j_gene: TRBJ2-5; d_gene: TRBD2; v_gene: TRBV27
CDR3nt: TGTGCCATCAGGGGCTCGACTAGCGGTGGGACCCAGTACTTC; CDR3aa: CAIRGSTSGGTQYF; abundance: many; j_gene: TRBJ2-5; d_gene: TRBD2; v_gene: TRBV10-3
CDR3nt: TGTGCCAGCAGCCCGAGCGTGGACACTGAAGCTTTCTTT; CDR3aa: CASSPSVDTEAFF; abundance: many; j_gene: TRBJ1-1; d_gene: -; v_gene: TRBV9
CDR3nt: TGCAGTGCTATCGACAGGGGGACCATGAACACTGAAGCTTTCTTT; CDR3aa: CSAIDRGTMNTEAFF; abundance: few; j_gene: TRBJ1-1; d_gene: TRBD1; v_gene: TRBV20-1
CDR3nt: TGTGCCACCAGCAGCTCCACGGTCTCTGGGGCCAACGTCCTGACTTTC; CDR3aa: CATSSSTVSGANVLTF; abundance: -; j_gene: TRBJ2-6; d_gene: -; v_gene: TRBV15
CDR3nt: TGTGCCAGCAGCTTAGCCCGGCTTCCGGGGGCAATGGGGGAGACCCAGTACTTC; CDR3aa: CASSLARLPGAMGETQYF; abundance: -; j_gene: TRBJ2-5; d_gene: -; v_gene: TRBV7-2